Below are 9 T cell receptor beta chains sequenced from a single sample in a study of follicular helper T cells after annual influenza vaccination. The data were produced by immunoSEQ multiplex PCR, yet TCRdb's version contains in-frame clones alone and is incomplete. The table includes some 3,900 clones, 82% detected once. Time point noted: 2014-2015 season, 7 days after vaccination. The sequences come from CXCR5- memory CD4+ T cells sorted from blood, collected 7 days after influenza vaccination. Receptor source: an adult who received the influenza vaccine.

The chain uses TRBV19 and TRBJ2-3; a weak D match, TRBD2 (5 bases). Germline CDR1 is LNHDA and CDR2 is SQIVND (reference sequence). The CDR3 covers 16 residues. Trimming removed 0 bases at V and 5 bases at J, with 15 bases between. The CDR3 coding sequence is TGTGCCAGTAGTATAGACCCGACGGGAAAGGGAGATACGCAGTATTTT. The encoded protein is CASSIDPTGKGDTQYF.

This chain uses TRBV7-2 with TRBJ1-6; unclear D gene. CDR3 size: 14 residues. V lost 0 bases and J lost 10, with 10 bases in between. Germline loops: CDR1 SGHTA, CDR2 FQGNSA. The CDR3 nucleotides are TGTGCCAGCAGCTTAGCCTACAGAGAATCACCCCTCCACTTT. Translated, it gives CASSLAYRESPLHF. Based on the CDR3 plus reference TRBV7-2 and TRBJ1-6, the full variable domain is GAGVSQSPSNKVTEKGKDVELRCDPISGHTALYWYRQSLGQGLEFLIYFQGNSAPDKSGLPSDRFSAERTGGSVSTLTIQRTQQEDSAVYLCASSLAYRESPLHFGNGTRLTVT.

This chain connects TRBV11-2 to TRBJ1-3; D unresolved. V shed 3 bases and J shed 4 bases, with 16 bases lying between them. The CDR3 runs to 16 residues. The germline gives CDR1 SGHAT, CDR2 FQNNGV. The CDR3 here is CASSFGRPDAGNTIYF. In DNA, the CDR3 is TGTGCCAGCAGCTTCGGCAGGCCAGACGCCGGAAACACCATATATTTT.

The chain is built from TRBV9 and TRBJ1-2, with D tentatively TRBD1 (6 bases). Germline loops: CDR1 SGDLS, CDR2 YYNGEE. V lost 3 bases to trimming and J lost 8 bases, with 20 bases between them. The CDR3 sequence is 15 residues long. CDR3 DNA: TGTGCCAGCAGCGCCTACAGGGAACGTCTTTTCGGCTACACCTTC. Protein sequence: CASSAYRERLFGYTF.

V and J are TRBV7-2 and TRBJ1-2; unclear D gene. CDR1 is SGHTA, CDR2 FQGNSA, per germline. V lost 1 base to trimming and J lost 6 bases, with 12 bases between them. The CDR3 extends over 14 amino acids. The CDR3 protein is CASSLGGEVDGYTF. As DNA, the CDR3 is TGTGCCAGCAGCTTAGGGGGTGAAGTTGATGGCTACACCTTC.

The V and J genes are TRBV9 and TRBJ1-2; tentative D call: TRBD1 (6 bases). The CDR3 has 14 residues. V lost 2 bases and J 4 bases, leaving 12 bases between the germline ends. CDR1 SGDLS and CDR2 YYNGEE come from the germline V gene. CDR3 sequence: CASSVTDSPYGYTF. As DNA, the CDR3 is TGTGCCAGCAGCGTTACGGACAGCCCCTATGGCTACACCTTC.

The V and J genes are TRBV5-4 and TRBJ2-7, with D tentatively TRBD1 (5 bases). CDR1 is SGHNT, CDR2 YYREEE, per germline (reference sequence). The CDR3 is made up of 14 amino acids. Trimming stripped 1 base from V and 5 bases from J, with 13 bases between. Here the CDR3 DNA reads TGTGCCAGCAGCTTGATGCAGGGATCCGACGAGCAGTACTTC. Its protein is CASSLMQGSDEQYF.

V gene TRBV2 combines with J gene TRBJ1-2; D ambiguous. This CDR3 is 12 amino acids long. Deletions cut 3 bases from V and 5 bases from J, with 7 bases between. CDR1 and CDR2 from the germline V gene are SNHLY and FYNNEI. The CDR3 loop reads CASSEGLYGYTF. CDR3 in DNA: TGTGCCAGCAGTGAGGGCCTGTATGGCTACACCTTC.

The chain uses TRBV7-7 and TRBJ2-5; tentatively, D is TRBD1 (6 bases). The CDR3 spans 13 residues. The ends were cut back, 5 bases at V and 2 bases at J, with 9 bases in the middle. In germline, CDR1 is SSHAT, CDR2 FNYEAQ (reference sequence). In DNA, the CDR3 is TGTGCCAGCAGCCCGGACAGACAAGAGACCCAGTACTTC. Translating gives CASSPDRQETQYF.